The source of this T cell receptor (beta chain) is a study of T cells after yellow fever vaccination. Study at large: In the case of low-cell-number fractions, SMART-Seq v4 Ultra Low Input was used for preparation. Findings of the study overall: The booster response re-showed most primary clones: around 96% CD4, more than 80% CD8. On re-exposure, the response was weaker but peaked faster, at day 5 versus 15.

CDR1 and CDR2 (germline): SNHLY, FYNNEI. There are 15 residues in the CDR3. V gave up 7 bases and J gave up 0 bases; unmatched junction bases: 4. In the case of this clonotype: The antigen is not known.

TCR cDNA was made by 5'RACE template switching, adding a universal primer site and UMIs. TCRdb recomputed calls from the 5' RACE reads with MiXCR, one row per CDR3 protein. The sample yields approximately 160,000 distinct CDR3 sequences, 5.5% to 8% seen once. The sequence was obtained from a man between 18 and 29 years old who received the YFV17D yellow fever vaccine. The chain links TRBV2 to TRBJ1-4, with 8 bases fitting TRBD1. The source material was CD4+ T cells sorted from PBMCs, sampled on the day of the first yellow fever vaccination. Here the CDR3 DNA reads TGTGCCAGCATGGGACAGGCAGCAACTAATGAAAAACTGTTTTTT. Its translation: CASMGQAATNEKLFF. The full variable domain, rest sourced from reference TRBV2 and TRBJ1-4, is EPEVTQTPSHQVTQMGQEVILRCVPISNHLYFYWYRQILGQKVEFLVSFYNNEISEKSEIFDDQFSVERPDGSNFTLKIRSTKLEDSAMYFCASMGQAATNEKLFFGSGTQLSVL.